This TCR beta chain was sequenced during a study of shared clonotypes between healthy human individuals. In the study overall: Researchers assigned three CD4 naive, three CD4 memory, two CD8 naive and one CD8 memory plate to each donor.

Concerning this clone: As yet, its antigen is unknown.

Replicate sorted-subset PCRs were loaded with roughly 200 ng DNA, about 30,000 T cell genomes. How the authors handled the data: Junction-only sequences without quality scores were provided by ImmunoSEQ, so filtering was different. The assay was immunoSEQ multiplex PCR, and TCRdb's table has in-frame clones only and misses some. D and trimming come from the DNA, and the V and J calls and clone size come from that table. The sample lists fewer than 1 million clones, around 96% seen once, with less than 0.25% in the top ten. Germline CDR1 reads SEHNR; CDR2 reads FQNEAQ (reference sequence). CDR3 length equals 13 residues. The V segment lost 4 bases and the J segment 9 bases; nucleotides outside the gene matches: 6. General study findings and limits: In contrast to clonotypes shared by all four donors, non-shared clonotypes had lower generation probabilities.

In the naive CD8 group, cells lacked CD45RO and were positively selected for CCR7, so terminally differentiated effector memory CD45RA+ cells were left out. Sequences were obtained from naive CD8+ T cells sorted from blood. The V gene is TRBV7-9, the J gene TRBJ2-1; 7 bases line up with TRBD2. This TCR was sampled from a man aged 25 to 40 in good health. The CDR3 DNA is TGTGCCAGCAGCTCACGGGGGGAATTTGAGCAGTTCTTC. It yields the protein CASSSRGEFEQFF.